These T cell receptor beta chains were read from a single sample in a study of memory CD4+ T cells and cytomegalovirus serostatus. Measured with immunoSEQ multiplex PCR; TCRdb has only the in-frame clones, and not every one. The sample includes just under 95,000 clones, 75% to 85% of them seen just once. What was sequenced was memory CD4+ T cells from blood. These receptors were collected from an adult in good health and CMV-seropositive. CDR3s include the opening cysteine and the closing phenylalanine or tryptophan. Each record gives: D gene, J gene, V gene, clone size, CDR3 DNA, CDR3 protein. D genes are given only for firm matches. Some rows have no size entry. The others give once, few or many, or a class for an expanded clone.

>-|TRBJ1-6|TRBV4-3|-
TGCGCCAGCAGCCAAGAATCGAAGGGACGGTCACCCCTCCACTTT
CASSQESKGRSPLHF
>TRBD1|TRBJ2-7|TRBV27|-
TGTGCCAGCAGTTTATCTCGGTTGTATCGCCCAGGGGGCCCCTACGAGCAGTACTTC
CASSLSRLYRPGGPYEQYF
>-|TRBJ2-7|TRBV6-5|-
TGTGCCAGTAGAAATGTGGCGGGGGCCTCCTACGAGCAGTACTTC
CASRNVAGASYEQYF
>TRBD2|TRBJ2-1|TRBV28|-
TGTGCCAGCAGTCCCTCCGCCCGGGGGGTCTTTTTGAATGAGCAGTTCTTC
CASSPSARGVFLNEQFF
>-|TRBJ1-1|TRBV14|-
TGTGCCAGCAGCCAATGGTCAGAAGCTTTCTTT
CASSQWSEAFF
>TRBD2|TRBJ2-2|TRBV6-6|-
TGTGCCAGCAGCCTACAAGCGGGAGGGGCCGGGGAGCTGTTTTTT
CASSLQAGGAGELFF
>-|TRBJ2-7|TRBV7-8|-
TGTGCCAGCAGCTTAGGGGTTGGAGCTTACGAGCAGTACTTC
CASSLGVGAYEQYF
>-|TRBJ1-4|TRBV6-5|-
TGTGCCAGCAGCCCCTTTAGGGGGAGAGGGGAAAAACTGTTTTTT
CASSPFRGRGEKLFF
>-|TRBJ1-5|TRBV15|-
TGTGCCACCAGCAGAGATCGAGGCAGTGGGGGCAATCAGCCCCAGCATTTT
CATSRDRGSGGNQPQHF
>-|TRBJ2-1|TRBV5-1|-
TGCGCCAGCAGCTTGGTAGCGGACAATGAGCAGTTCTTC
CASSLVADNEQFF
>-|TRBJ1-2|TRBV18|-
TGTGCCAGCTCACCAGCAGGTGCAGGGCGGAGCTATGGCTACACCTTC
CASSPAGAGRSYGYTF
>TRBD2|TRBJ2-1|TRBV4-2|-
TGTGCCAGCAGCCAAGCTCTGACTAGCGGGTACAATGAGCAGTTCTTC
CASSQALTSGYNEQFF
>-|TRBJ1-1|TRBV6-1|few
TGTGCCAGCAGTGAAGGACGGAGGGTCATAGGAGCTTTCTTT
CASSEGRRVIGAFF
>-|TRBJ1-1|TRBV28|-
TGTGCCAGCAGTTTTAGGAACACTGAAGCTTTCTTT
CASSFRNTEAFF
>-|TRBJ2-1|TRBV11-2|-
TGTGCCAGCAGTGTAGGGGGCTCCTACAATGAGCAGTTCTTC
CASSVGGSYNEQFF